The 14 T cell receptor beta chains presented below share a single source sample, sequenced in a study of blood T cell repertoires in COVID-19. Libraries were prepared by immunoSEQ multiplex PCR; TCRdb keeps only in-frame clonotypes and omits some of them. This sample has 100,000 to 150,000 clones, with around four fifths found just once. Sequencing used PBMCs or T cells enriched from blood (not recorded which). The receptors shown here come from a man in his forties with acute COVID-19.

This chain uses TRBV2 with TRBJ1-5, with D hard to call. Trimming took off 5 bases at V and 2 bases at J, with 16 bases between the two ends. Germline-derived CDR1 and CDR2 are SNHLY and FYNNEI. This CDR3 is 16 amino acids long. CDR3 amino acids: CASSLREIGGNQPQHF. For the CDR3, the DNA is TGTGCCAGCAGTCTACGGGAGATTGGGGGCAATCAGCCCCAGCATTTT.

V usage is TRBV7-2 and J usage is TRBJ1-1, with a possible D match to TRBD1 (6 bases). V lost 5 bases and J lost 5, with 15 bases in between. This CDR3 is built from 14 residues. Per the germline V gene, CDR1 is SGHTA and CDR2 is FQGNSA. The CDR3 spells CASSQMQGMTEAFF. The CDR3 bases are TGTGCCAGCAGCCAAATGCAGGGGATGACTGAAGCTTTCTTT.

CDR3 nucleotide sequence: TGTGCCAGCAGCCCGCAGGGCTACGAGCAGTACTTC. This gives the protein CASSPQGYEQYF. The rearrangement joins TRBV3-1 (or the pseudogene TRBV3-2) to TRBJ2-7; tentatively, D is TRBD1 (5 bases). The V end was cut by 4 bases, the J end by 3 bases, with 7 bases between. The CDR3 loop spans 12 amino acids. The germline CDR1 and CDR2 sequences are LGHDT and YNNKEL (reference sequence).

The CDR3, as DNA: TGTGCCAGCGGGACAGGGATTCTCCGGGGCTACACCTTC. It translates to CASGTGILRGYTF. The rearrangement links TRBV7-6 to TRBJ1-2, with 9 bases that match TRBD1. From germline, CDR1 is SGHVS and CDR2 FNYEAQ. The CDR3 is made up of 13 amino acids. The V gene end was trimmed by 8 bases and the J gene end by 8 bases; junction bases not matched to a gene: 9.

Regarding this clone: At one end the junction does not follow the germline gene, possibly because of a read error. This chain links TRBV7-9 with TRBJ2-5, with TRBD2 matching 9 bases. CDR1 SEHNR and CDR2 FQNEAQ come from the germline V gene (reference sequence). The CDR3 contains 14 residues. This CDR3 reads CASTSLAGQETQYF. CDR3 DNA sequence: TGTGCTAGCACATCCCTAGCGGGACAAGAGACCCAGTACTTC.

The chain employs TRBV19 and TRBJ2-3; 8 nucleotides agree with TRBD2. The germline CDR1 and CDR2 sequences are LNHDA and SQIVND (reference sequence). The CDR3 is made up of 17 amino acids. With V trimmed by 8 bases and J by 0 bases, 13 bases remained unmatched. CDR3 amino acids: CASRPLGASGSTDTQYF. The CDR3 bases are TGTGCCAGTCGCCCTTTAGGGGCTAGCGGGAGCACAGATACGCAGTATTTT.

This clone was seen only once. V gene TRBV11-2 combines with J gene TRBJ1-3; 7 bases map to TRBD1. The CDR3 has 16 residues. CDR1 and CDR2 (germline): SGHAT, FQNNGV. Unmatched junction bases numbered 8, after V lost 4 bases and J lost 2 bases. For the CDR3, the DNA is TGTGCCAGCAGCTCTTCCAAGACAGGGACTGGAAACACCATATATTTT. It specifies CASSSSKTGTGNTIYF.

CDR3 nucleotides: TGTGCCAGCAGCTTAGAGGGTCGAGGGCATGAAAAACTGTTTTTT. Translating gives CASSLEGRGHEKLFF. The chain recombines TRBV11-2 with TRBJ1-4; D is ambiguous. The germline V gene encodes CDR1 SGHAT and CDR2 FQNNGV. Between the trimmed V and J ends, which lost 0 bases and 6 bases, there was a span of 11 bases. The CDR3 consists of 15 residues.

This rearrangement joins TRBV28 to TRBJ2-5; D gene uncertain. This CDR3 is built from 14 residues. Germline-derived CDR1 and CDR2 are MDHEN and SYDVKM. The V end was cut by 3 bases, the J end by 2 bases, with 10 bases between. The CDR3 nucleotides read TGTGCCAGCAGTTTTGCGAAGCTTCAAGAGACCCAGTACTTC. Protein: CASSFAKLQETQYF.

The chain employs TRBV10-1 and TRBJ2-2, with 7 bases fitting TRBD1. Germline V gives CDR1 WNHNN, CDR2 SYGVQD (reference sequence). Losses at the gene ends were 6 bases for V and 5 bases for J; bases not matched to a gene: 9. This CDR3 contains 15 residues. CDR3 bases: TGCGCCAGCAGCGATTTGACAGGGCAAACCGGGGAGCTGTTTTTT. Its protein product is CASSDLTGQTGELFF.

The rearrangement joins TRBV18 to TRBJ1-1, with no clear D. Trimming cost V 5 bases and J 0 bases, with 10 bases left between them. Per germline, CDR1 KGHSH and CDR2 LQKENI. The length of the CDR3 is 14 residues. In DNA, the CDR3 is TGTGCCAGCTCAGCCACAGCACTGAACACTGAAGCTTTCTTT. This gives the protein CASSATALNTEAFF. Filled out from reference TRBV18 and TRBJ1-1, the complete variable domain reads NAGVMQNPRHLVRRRGQEARLRCSPMKGHSHVYWYRQLPEEGLKFMVYLQKENIIDESGMPKERFSAEFPKEGPSILRIQQVVRGDSAAYFCASSATALNTEAFFGQGTRLTVV.

V gene TRBV5-1 combines with J gene TRBJ2-1; D perhaps matches TRBD2 (5 bases). CDR1 and CDR2 (germline): SGHRS, YFSETQ. V was clipped by 2 bases and J by 0 bases, with 6 bases between them. The CDR3 runs 14 residues. DNA for the CDR3: TGCGCCAGCAGCTTAGGGAGCTCCTACAATGAGCAGTTCTTC. This translates into CASSLGSSYNEQFF. The complete variable domain, with remaining parts taken from reference TRBV5-1 and TRBJ2-1, reads KAGVTQTPRYLIKTRGQQVTLSCSPISGHRSVSWYQQTPGQGLQFLFEYFSETQRNKGNFPGRFSGRQFSNSRSEMNVSTLELGDSALYLCASSLGSSYNEQFFGPGTRLTVL.

The CDR3 bases are TGTGCCAGCAGCTTTACCACTAGTTATTACAATGAGCAGTTCTTC. As protein: CASSFTTSYYNEQFF. This rearrangement joins TRBV5-6 to TRBJ2-1; maybe TRBD2 (5 bases). The germline V and J ends were trimmed by 2 bases and 4 bases, with 13 bases remaining between them. The germline CDR1 and CDR2 sequences are SGHDT and YYEEEE. The CDR3 covers 15 residues. Drawing the rest from reference TRBV5-6 and TRBJ2-1, the complete variable domain is DAGVTQSPTHLIKTRGQQVTLRCSPKSGHDTVSWYQQALGQGPQFIFQYYEEEERQRGNFPDRFSGHQFPNYSSELNVNALLLGDSALYLCASSFTTSYYNEQFFGPGTRLTVL.

The chain couples TRBV7-9 to TRBJ2-6; D unclear. The CDR3 covers 15 residues. The V end lost 0 bases, the J end lost 0 bases, and 3 bases lay between the germline ends. In germline, CDR1 is SEHNR, CDR2 FQNEAQ (reference sequence). CDR3 bases: TGTGCCAGCAGCTTAGCCCGCTCTGGGGCCAACGTCCTGACTTTC. It specifies CASSLARSGANVLTF.